This record concerns one T cell receptor beta chain sequence. The antigen remains undetermined. This CDR3 contains 15 residues. Germline CDR1 reads LNHDA; CDR2 reads SQIVND (reference sequence). J gave up 5 bases and V 4 bases, and 10 bases lay outside the gene matches. This sample is drawn from a study of T cell repertoires in cytomegalovirus infection. Study information: In public TCR beta signatures, there were indications of both CMV infection and matching HLA type. General study findings and limits: In two of eight donors, the top clonotype was HLA-C-restricted CMV-specific. Cumulated frequencies of public TCR beta families served to identify carriers of CMV plus the relevant HLA.

TCRdb re-derived calls from the reads in MiXCR, one entry per CDR3 protein. The sample consists of approximately 500,000 distinct CDR3 sequences, 10% to 12% of them appearing once. The sample was PBMCs. The rearrangement links TRBV19 to TRBJ1-1; TRBD1 matches at 7 bases. The receptor was isolated from a human donor in good health (CMV status not recorded). Some clones in this sample may be carry-over from other donors' samples. The CDR3: CASSTPQGMWTEAFF. CDR3 nucleotides: TGTGCCAGTAGTACACCACAGGGGATGTGGACTGAAGCTTTCTTT.